This TCR beta chain is drawn from a study of pediatric ulcerative colitis. CDR3 length: 13 residues. The germline V and J ends were trimmed by 1 base and 4 bases, with 8 bases remaining between them. Germline CDR1 reads SGDLS; CDR2 reads YYNGEE. Data came from immunoSEQ multiplex PCR; TCRdb stores just in-frame clones and leaves some out. The sample holds 59,000 or so clones, more than 60% seen once. Sequencing used blood. The clonotype originates from a boy aged 5-17 years with moderate ulcerative colitis. The chain uses TRBV9 and TRBJ2-5; a possible D gene is TRBD2 (5 bases). This chain's CDR3 is CASSVQGRETQYF. Written as DNA, the CDR3 is TGTGCCAGCAGCGTACAAGGGAGAGAGACCCAGTACTTC.